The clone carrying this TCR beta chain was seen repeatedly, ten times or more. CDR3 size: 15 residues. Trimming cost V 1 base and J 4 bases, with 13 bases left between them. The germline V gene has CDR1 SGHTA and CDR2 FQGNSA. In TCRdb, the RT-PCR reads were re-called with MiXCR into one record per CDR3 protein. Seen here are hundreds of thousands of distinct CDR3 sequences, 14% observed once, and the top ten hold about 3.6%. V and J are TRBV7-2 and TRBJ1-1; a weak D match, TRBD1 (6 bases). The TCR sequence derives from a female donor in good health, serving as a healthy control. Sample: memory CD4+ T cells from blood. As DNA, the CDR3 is TGTGCCAGCAGCTTAGAGGGGGGGATGGGCACTGAAGCTTTCTTT. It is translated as CASSLEGGMGTEAFF.